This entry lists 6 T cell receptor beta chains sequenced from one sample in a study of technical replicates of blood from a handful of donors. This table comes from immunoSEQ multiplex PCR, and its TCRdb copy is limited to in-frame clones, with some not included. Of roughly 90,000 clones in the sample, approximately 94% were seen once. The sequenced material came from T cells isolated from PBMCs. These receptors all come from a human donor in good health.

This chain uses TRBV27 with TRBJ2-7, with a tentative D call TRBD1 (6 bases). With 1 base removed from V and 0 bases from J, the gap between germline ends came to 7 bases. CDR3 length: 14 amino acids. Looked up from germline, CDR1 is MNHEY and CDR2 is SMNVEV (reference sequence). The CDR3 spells CASSLWDNSYEQYF. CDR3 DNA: TGTGCCAGCAGTTTATGGGACAACTCCTACGAGCAGTACTTC.

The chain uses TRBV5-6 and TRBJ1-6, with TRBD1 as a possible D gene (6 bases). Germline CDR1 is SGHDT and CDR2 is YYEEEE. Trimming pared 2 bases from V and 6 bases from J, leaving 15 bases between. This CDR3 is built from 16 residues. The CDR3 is CASSFGFQGSNSPLHF. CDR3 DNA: TGTGCCAGCAGCTTTGGGTTCCAGGGGAGTAATTCACCCCTCCACTTT. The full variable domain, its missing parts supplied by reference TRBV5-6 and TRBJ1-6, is DAGVTQSPTHLIKTRGQQVTLRCSPKSGHDTVSWYQQALGQGPQFIFQYYEEEERQRGNFPDRFSGHQFPNYSSELNVNALLLGDSALYLCASSFGFQGSNSPLHFGNGTRLTVT.

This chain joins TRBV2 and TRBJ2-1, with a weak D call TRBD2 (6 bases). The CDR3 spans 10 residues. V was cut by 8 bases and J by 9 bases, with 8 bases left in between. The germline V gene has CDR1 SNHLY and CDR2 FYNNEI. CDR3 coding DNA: TGTGCCAGCGACGGGGGTGAGCAGTTCTTC. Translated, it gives CASDGGEQFF. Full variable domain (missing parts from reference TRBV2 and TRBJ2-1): EPEVTQTPSHQVTQMGQEVILRCVPISNHLYFYWYRQILGQKVEFLVSFYNNEISEKSEIFDDQFSVERPDGSNFTLKIRSTKLEDSAMYFCASDGGEQFFGPGTRLTVL.

The CDR3 here is CASSPASGRGNEQFF. CDR3 nucleotides: TGTGCCAGCAGTCCCGCTAGCGGGAGGGGCAATGAGCAGTTCTTC. The V gene is TRBV28, the J gene TRBJ2-1; 12 bases map to TRBD2. Germline V lookup: CDR1 MDHEN, CDR2 SYDVKM. This CDR3 is built from 15 residues. Germline trimming cut 5 bases from V and 6 bases from J; bases unmatched to any gene: 5.

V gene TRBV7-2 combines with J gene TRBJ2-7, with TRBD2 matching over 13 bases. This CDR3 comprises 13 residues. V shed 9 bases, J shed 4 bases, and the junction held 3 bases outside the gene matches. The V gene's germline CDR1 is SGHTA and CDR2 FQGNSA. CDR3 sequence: CASLLAGGYEQYF. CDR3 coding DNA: TGTGCCAGTCTACTAGCGGGAGGGTACGAGCAGTACTTC.

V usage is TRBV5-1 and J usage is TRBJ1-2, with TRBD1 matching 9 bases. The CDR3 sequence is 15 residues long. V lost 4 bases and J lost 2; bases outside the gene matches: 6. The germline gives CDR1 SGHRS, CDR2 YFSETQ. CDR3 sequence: CASSQPGQGNYGYTF. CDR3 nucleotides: TGCGCCAGCAGCCAACCGGGACAGGGAAACTATGGCTACACCTTC.